This T cell receptor (beta chain) was captured by sequencing in a study of beta chain features in type 1 diabetes listed by TCRdb under 2018. In terms of the full investigation: No differences in mean age, gender distribution, total cell number or subset yield were found between patients and healthy donors. A total of 90 million to 140 million sorted cells were examined across all samples, and RNA yield correlated strongly with the number of cells per subset. In the study, TCRB repertoires of sorted circulating CD4+ T cell subsets from recently diagnosed type 1 diabetes patients were compared with those of matched healthy donors. Naive and central memory subsets were obtained from all 30 or so donors, but regulatory and stem cell-like memory subsets were isolated from only 8 patients and roughly 8 healthy donors.

The entire isolated RNA was reverse transcribed using the High Capacity cDNA Reverse Transcription Kit, and thus expressed TCRB transcripts were sequenced. Deep immunoSEQ sequencing was performed on naive, central memory and regulatory T cell samples, with an average of about 3.57 million total reads per sample. Sorted cells were lysed in RLT buffer, and RNA was extracted using DNase-treated RNeasy Micro or Mini kits according to cell number. Each cell subset was processed separately to prevent cross-contamination, with patient and healthy donor samples processed together. The immunoSEQ multiplex PCR was used to amplify TCRB sequences from cDNA, yielding 87-bp fragments that span the CDR3 region. Sequencing of the amplicons was performed on the Illumina HiSeq platform. The authors' analysis ran thus. PCR bias was computationally corrected using synthetic template baselines, reads within Hamming distance 2 were collapsed, and singletons that could not be merged were discarded. By aligning reads against IMGT, V, D and J genes, CDR3 length, and insertions or deletions at six rearrangement sites were assigned. Clonotype counts were normalized to sorted cell number within each subset before computing true diversity and Gini coefficients with the tcR R package. The overlap coefficient, calculated on TCRB nucleotide sequences, was used to measure repertoire sharing. Out-of-frame TCRB sequences from naive cells were analyzed to stand in for the pre-selection repertoire. TCRdb took over this immuneACCESS table, retaining in-frame rearrangements with V and J assigned. Such tables are incomplete; in checked studies, under half of the missing clones stem from an unresolved V gene, and the remainder is unexplained. V, J and clone size derive from that table, while D and trimming were established from the DNA sequence. Counted in this sample were 450,000 to 550,000 clones; approximately 28% of them appeared once. The ten top clones hold around 0.065% of the sample.

A single peripheral blood draw of around 100 mL on average was collected from each donor into heparinised tubes. Using a panel that included CD45RO, CCR7, CD25, CD127, CD95 and CD27, naive, central memory, regulatory and stem cell-like memory CD4+ T cells were sorted on a BD FACSAria II. Every sorted population had a purity above 95%. PBMCs were separated immediately by Lymphoprep density gradient centrifugation and were stained directly, without being cultured. So that batch effects would be minimized, each experiment stained and sorted samples in pairs, pairing one healthy donor with one patient. On this clone: It has no known antigen specificity. Base qualities are not at hand, and no much larger clone is one base apart.

CDR1 SGHTA and CDR2 FQGNSA were looked up in the germline V gene. V lost 4 bases and J lost 0 bases, and the count of bases not matched to a germline gene is 4. The CDR3 contains 16 residues, cysteine and phenylalanine counted. Just CDR3 DNA is preserved here, 48 bases in frame from base 1. Study-level results and caveats: Naive, central memory and regulatory TCRB repertoires appeared to be more alike among patients than among healthy donors. In all four CD4+ subsets, TCRB CDR3 length was moderately but significantly shorter in type 1 diabetes patients. Shorter templates might have been favored by PCR, but patient and control samples were amplified and corrected together, so both groups would have been affected equally by any skew. Because small numbers of individuals were included in the HLA sub-analyses, any influence of HLA type on TCRB rearrangement was left unresolved. Fewer insertions and more nucleotide deletions at VDJ recombination sites were observed in patients with type 1 diabetes, implying thymic rearrangement abnormalities. Sequencing cDNA rather than genomic DNA could over-represent highly expressing activated cells, although activation and CD3 levels did not differ between groups.

Sequenced material: naive CD4+ T cells from blood. Interpreted using the paper, the cell subset or site label stands for: true naive CD4+ T cells. The chain employs TRBV7-2 and TRBJ2-2, with TRBD1 matching 8 junction bases. The TCR sequence derives from a man younger than 35 in good health. The CDR3 amino acid sequence is: CASSSAGGTNTGELFF. The bases are TGTGCCAGCAGCTCCGCAGGGGGCACGAACACCGGGGAGCTGTTTTTT.